A selection of T cell receptor beta chains follows, all from one sample in a study of cytomegalovirus exposure and HLA in healthy donors. Sequenced by immunoSEQ multiplex PCR; TCRdb stores in-frame clones only, minus some. The repertoire holds about 330,000 clones, with roughly 87% as singletons. The sequenced material came from PBMCs. Receptors were obtained from a woman aged 30 to 39 in good health and CMV-seropositive. Each CDR3 is given with its conserved first and last residue.

j_call v_call cdr3_aa
TRBJ2-1 TRBV5-1 CASSLGLAGGINEQFF
TRBJ1-1 TRBV6-1 CASRPRGGNTEAFF
TRBJ2-3 TRBV11-1 CASSPPIPQGDTQYF
TRBJ2-7 TRBV7-2 CASSLATSYEQYF
TRBJ2-7 TRBV19 CASSMAGGSYEQYF
TRBJ2-2 TRBV5-1 CASSLVTSGSTGELFF
TRBJ1-1 TRBV7-9 CASSSRYEGTEAFF
TRBJ1-2 TRBV27 CASSMDRVGDGYTF
TRBJ2-7 TRBV27 CASSVRGLGYYYEQYF
TRBJ2-1 TRBV9 CASSENEREQFF
TRBJ2-7 TRBV5-4 CASSFDNRGYEQYF
TRBJ1-5 TRBV7-8 CASSLGDRNQPQHF
TRBJ2-5 TRBV7-9 CASSRRQGAPETQYF
TRBJ1-2 TRBV5-1 CASSLEGQGPNYGYTF
TRBJ2-7 TRBV2 CASRENGGSGEQYF
TRBJ2-7 TRBV11-3 CASSLIGRGDEQYF
TRBJ2-2 TRBV30 CAWAQGTGELFF
TRBJ1-5 TRBV27 CASGQYSNQPQHF
TRBJ2-1 TRBV19 CASMVSSGSNEQFF
TRBJ1-5 TRBV6-4 CASSQDRGIQPQHF
TRBJ1-1 TRBV10-3 CAISEGRRNTEAFF
TRBJ2-5 TRBV15 CATSTTPGGETQYF
TRBJ2-7 TRBV27 CASSLAGYHEQYF
TRBJ2-1 TRBV30 CAWGRKQTYNEQFF
TRBJ2-7 TRBV27 CASSLVGDHEQYF
TRBJ2-7 TRBV30 CAWRTPYEQYF
TRBJ1-1 TRBV7-3 CASSRGQGGEAFF
TRBJ1-3 TRBV2 CASSLKGQASGNTIYF
TRBJ2-3 TRBV2 CASSPAGDHTDTQYF
TRBJ2-7 TRBV27 CASSQAWTGRKSYEQYF
TRBJ1-3 TRBV7-2 CASSSVGGQSGNTIYF
TRBJ1-2 TRBV2 CASSDGVQGVGYGYTF
TRBJ2-5 TRBV27 CASSRPKETQYF